These 19 T cell receptor beta chains were all obtained from the same sample, sequenced in a study of technical replicates of blood from a few donors. The repertoire was sequenced with immunoSEQ multiplex PCR; TCRdb's copy has only in-frame clones and lacks some. This sample has approximately 81,000 clones; roughly four fifths occur once, and the top ten carry around 4%. Source material: PBMCs. The receptors shown here come from a human donor in good health. Some clones in this sample may be carry-over from other donors' samples.

The rearrangement joins TRBV6-5 to TRBJ1-2, with D maybe TRBD1 (6 bases). CDR3 size: 16 residues. V dropped 4 bases and J dropped 4 bases, with 19 bases sitting between them. Germline V gene data show CDR1 as MNHEY and CDR2 as SVGAGI. For the CDR3, the DNA is TGTGCCAGCAGTTCGGATCTGGGGGGGGCGGGCTATGGCTACACCTTC. Translation gives CASSSDLGGAGYGYTF.

V is TRBV7-9 and J is TRBJ2-7, with 10 bases lining up with TRBD2. Germline CDR1 SEHNR, CDR2 FQNEAQ (reference sequence). V was clipped by 5 bases and J by 5 bases; unmatched bases: 9. The CDR3 sequence is 15 residues long. In nucleotides, the CDR3 is TGTGCCAGCAGCCAGGGGGCTAGCGGGAGAAACGAGCAGTACTTC. This sequence encodes CASSQGASGRNEQYF.

The chain uses TRBV4-3 and TRBJ1-2, with TRBD1 matching 10 bases. Germline-derived CDR1 and CDR2 are LGHNA and YSLEER. This CDR3 has 15 residues. V lost 2 bases and J lost 9; bases outside the gene matches: 9. CDR3 loop: CASSQLTGTGVSYTF. The CDR3, as DNA: TGCGCCAGCAGCCAATTAACGGGGACAGGGGTCAGCTACACCTTC.

Turning to this clone: The junction does not match germline at one end; this may be a read error. The chain is built from TRBV10-3 and TRBJ2-7; D gene uncertain. Germline V gives CDR1 ENHRY, CDR2 SYGVKD. This CDR3 has 11 amino acids. CDR3 in DNA: TGTGCCACCATGGGCTCCTCCGAGCAGTACTTC. Protein: CATMGSSEQYF.

This clone was detected a few times. This CDR3 is also generated by other DNA sequences in the sample. This chain joins TRBV11-3 and TRBJ2-3; the D gene is possibly TRBD1 (6 bases). Germline CDR1 is SGHNT and CDR2 is YENEEA. V lost 5 bases and J 3 bases, leaving 9 bases between the germline ends. This CDR3 spans 13 amino acids. Here the CDR3 DNA reads TGTGCCAGCAGCCAACAGGGTACAGATACGCAGTATTTT. It codes for CASSQQGTDTQYF.

The CDR3 nucleotides are TGTGCCAGCAGCTTAACACGCTACTATGGCTACACCTTC. Encoded protein: CASSLTRYYGYTF. The gene calls are TRBV5-8 and TRBJ1-2, with no clear D. The CDR3 covers 13 residues. V was cut by 2 bases and J by 3 bases, with 8 bases left in between. CDR1 and CDR2 (germline): SGHTS, YDEGEE.

The CDR3: CASSQARGTPQETQYF. DNA for the CDR3: TGCGCCAGCAGCCAAGCGCGGGGGACACCTCAAGAGACCCAGTACTTC. V is TRBV4-1 and J is TRBJ2-5; a weak D match, TRBD2 (7 bases). The CDR3 has 16 residues. V was trimmed by 1 base and J by 2 bases, leaving 14 bases between them. The V gene's germline CDR1 is MGHRA and CDR2 YSYEKL.

J is TRBJ2-3 and V is TRBV9; 10 nucleotides line up with TRBD2. V shed 0 bases, J shed 6 bases, and the junction held 7 bases outside the gene matches. This CDR3 region has 16 residues. CDR1 SGDLS and CDR2 YYNGEE come from the germline V gene. The CDR3 nucleotides are TGTGCCAGCAGCGTAGAAGCGGGGGGGCCCCTGGATACGCAGTATTTT. Translated: CASSVEAGGPLDTQYF.

The chain carries TRBV10-3 and TRBJ2-3, with 10 bases fitting TRBD2. Germline V gene sequence: CDR1 ENHRY, CDR2 SYGVKD. The CDR3 is 16 amino acids. V shed 4 bases, J shed 1 base, and the junction held 5 bases outside the gene matches. This chain's CDR3 is CAISAPGTSGTDTQYF. In DNA form, the CDR3 reads TGTGCCATCAGTGCCCCCGGGACTAGCGGCACAGATACGCAGTATTTT.

As DNA, the CDR3 is TGCGCCAGCAGCGGAGATGAGTTAGATACGCAGTATTTT. Amino acids: CASSGDELDTQYF. The gene calls are TRBV5-1 and TRBJ2-3; D gene ambiguous. V was trimmed by 4 bases and J by 5 bases, leaving 11 bases between them. The germline V gene encodes CDR1 SGHRS and CDR2 YFSETQ. This CDR3 is 13 amino acids long.

The chain carries TRBV10-3 and TRBJ1-2; D is possibly TRBD1 (6 bases). The CDR3 is made up of 15 amino acids. In germline, CDR1 is ENHRY, CDR2 SYGVKD. Deletions cut 0 bases from V and 7 bases from J, with 15 bases between. The CDR3 loop is CAISESSAGAPGYTF. In DNA, the CDR3 is TGTGCCATCAGTGAGTCGAGCGCGGGGGCTCCTGGCTACACCTTC.

V is TRBV7-2 and J is TRBJ2-7; TRBD2 matches at 8 bases. This CDR3 has 16 amino acids. The germline CDR1 and CDR2 sequences are SGHTA and FQGNSA. V gave up 4 bases and J gave up 0 bases; unmatched junction bases: 8. The CDR3 bases are TGTGCCAGCAGCTCCCCTGGACTAGCCCGCTCCTACGAGCAGTACTTC. This sequence encodes CASSSPGLARSYEQYF.

The gene calls are TRBV2 and TRBJ1-5; D perhaps matches TRBD1 (5 bases). The germline V gene encodes CDR1 SNHLY and CDR2 FYNNEI. Trimming stripped 2 bases from V and 4 bases from J, with 15 bases between. The CDR3 has 16 residues. CDR3 DNA sequence: TGTGCCAGCAGTGAATGGGGGGGTGGGGGTAATCAGCCCCAGCATTTT. It codes for CASSEWGGGGNQPQHF. Based on the CDR3 plus reference TRBV2 and TRBJ1-5, the full variable domain is EPEVTQTPSHQVTQMGQEVILRCVPISNHLYFYWYRQILGQKVEFLVSFYNNEISEKSEIFDDQFSVERPDGSNFTLKIRSTKLEDSAMYFCASSEWGGGGNQPQHFGDGTRLSIL.

The V gene is TRBV29-1, the J gene TRBJ2-7; 10 nucleotides match TRBD1. V trimming: 5 bases; J trimming: 1 base; junction bases outside the gene matches: 5. The CDR3 is 14 residues long. CDR1 and CDR2 from the germline V gene are SQVTM and ANQGSEA. The DNA of the CDR3 is TGCAGCGTTTCCGGGACAGGGGATTCCTACGAGCAGTACTTC. It codes for CSVSGTGDSYEQYF.

This chain joins TRBV6-5 and TRBJ1-3, with D possibly TRBD1 on 6 matching bases. Germline V gene sequence: CDR1 MNHEY, CDR2 SVGAGI. Trimming cost V 6 bases and J 0 bases, with 9 bases left between them. The CDR3 covers 14 residues. The CDR3 spells CASRGQFSGNTIYF. The CDR3 DNA sequence: TGTGCCAGCAGAGGACAGTTCTCTGGAAACACCATATATTTT.

The chain is built from TRBV4-1 and TRBJ2-7, with D tentatively TRBD2 (6 bases). The CDR3 has 16 residues. Looked up from germline, CDR1 is MGHRA and CDR2 is YSYEKL. Trimming took off 5 bases at V and 6 bases at J, with 23 bases between the two ends. The CDR3 DNA reads as TGCGCCAGCAGCTCCCTGGGGCGGGGTAAGCATGGCGAGCAGTACTTC. Amino acids: CASSSLGRGKHGEQYF.

The chain recombines TRBV6-6 with TRBJ2-7; tentative D call: TRBD1 (5 bases). CDR3 size: 16 residues. Germline loops: CDR1 MNHNY, CDR2 SVGAGI (reference sequence). The V end lost 0 bases, the J end lost 0 bases, and 12 bases lay between the germline ends. The CDR3 region has the DNA TGTGCCAGCAGTTACTCCAGGACACCGAGCTCCTACGAGCAGTACTTC. It specifies CASSYSRTPSSYEQYF.

The chain has TRBV30 and TRBJ1-1, with D possibly matching TRBD1 (6 bases). Trimming stripped 4 bases from V and 8 bases from J, with 20 bases between. This CDR3 has 14 residues. Germline V CDR1 and CDR2: GTSNPN, SVGIG (reference sequence). The CDR3 sequence: CAWNPQKLQGEAFF. The CDR3 bases are TGTGCCTGGAATCCCCAGAAACTACAGGGCGAAGCTTTCTTT.

The V call is TRBV4-1, the J call TRBJ1-2, with D possibly being TRBD1 (5 bases). Trimming stripped 1 base from V and 6 bases from J, with 21 bases between. CDR1 and CDR2 from the germline V gene are MGHRA and YSYEKL. The CDR3 extends over 17 amino acids. The CDR3, as DNA: TGCGCCAGCAGCCAAGTTTTCGGGGATGCGGGGGTGGATGGCTACACCTTC. It specifies CASSQVFGDAGVDGYTF.